The source of this T cell receptor beta chain is a study of vaccination and CD4 T cells after COVID-19. J gave up 7 bases and V 10 bases, and 8 bases lay outside the gene matches. The CDR3 has 14 residues. The germline CDR1 and CDR2 sequences are MNHEY and SMNVEV (reference sequence). Treatment indicated: roughly 10-day PBMC culture with coronavirus spike peptide pools or control peptides (ViraFEST assay). Sequencing of DNA taken from cultured CD4+ T cells relied on the Oncomine TCR Beta short-read assay. TCRdb re-analysed the PCR reads in MiXCR, keeping a single row per CDR3 protein. The data hold about 18,000 distinct CDR3 sequences, with about half observed a single time. This clonotype showed up just once. Its target is unknown.

This chain joins TRBV27 and TRBJ2-1, with 12 bases identical to TRBD2. The sequenced sample was CD4+ T cells from blood, cultured in vitro, obtained before SARS-CoV-2 vaccination. This TCR was sampled from a human donor who had recovered from COVID-19. In nucleotides, the CDR3 is TGTGCCACCAGGCAGACTAGCGGGAGAAATGAGCAGTTCTTC. Encoded protein: CATRQTSGRNEQFF.